This T cell receptor (beta chain) derives from a study of OX40 agonist ivuxolimab in advanced cancers. Study overall: The dose-escalation cohort was roughly 84% male, with a mean age of 60 years, ranging about 23 to 79.

Regarding the study as a whole: In CD8+ T cells, expanded clones were on average more numerous than in CD4+. Still undetermined is the antigen specificity of the expanded peripheral T cells. At 0.1 to 3.0 mg/kg, clonal expansion of CD4+ and CD8+ blood T cells had occurred by week 6.

About this clone itself: Its antigen remains unidentified.

Profiled with immunoSEQ multiplex PCR; TCRdb holds only in-frame clones, not every one. The repertoire holds fewer than 15,000 clones, with more than 85% as singletons. This specimen was CD4+ or CD8+ T cells sorted from blood, taken in a trial of the OX40 agonist ivuxolimab. The TCR was taken from an adult with an advanced solid tumor such as melanoma, head and neck, liver or kidney cancer.

The CDR3: CASSQALAESYEQYF. The CDR3 DNA is TGCGCCAGCAGCCAAGCACTAGCTGAATCCTACGAGCAGTACTTC. The V and J genes are TRBV4-3 and TRBJ2-7; maybe TRBD2 (6 bases). The germline CDR1 and CDR2 sequences are LGHNA and YSLEER. V lost 1 base, J lost 1 base, and 11 bases lay in between. The CDR3 is 15 amino acids.